This TCR beta chain appears in the sequencing data of a study of T cell responses to AZD1222 COVID-19 vaccine. General study findings and limits: Only a handful of AZD1222 recipients tested seropositive at baseline. Most donors were white British, females outnumbered males, and clonal diversity was possibly underestimated. Compared with day 0, the breadth and depth of the Spike-specific TCR repertoire rose significantly after two doses of AZD1222. There were vaccine-associated CD4 TCRs across spike, dominant at 160-218 and 743-854.

Some clones are missing from TCRdb's copy, which holds only in-frame ones; the method was immunoSEQ multiplex PCR. The table shows roughly 120,000 clones, with around 83% occurring only once. The CDR3 consists of 15 residues. V lost 8 bases, J lost 5 bases, and 21 bases lay in between. Germline CDR1 and CDR2: LNHDA and SQIVND (reference sequence). About this clone itself: Its specificity is not known.

This rearrangement joins TRBV19 to TRBJ1-2, with D perhaps matching TRBD1 (6 bases). This receptor was identified in an adult who received the AZD1222 COVID-19 vaccine. The material was peripheral blood, obtained 28 days after the second AZD1222 dose. The CDR3 DNA follows: TGTGCCAGTCTACGATTTGACGGGGGGGCGTATGGCTACACCTTC. Translating it yields CASLRFDGGAYGYTF.